This entry features one TCR beta chain sequence. Its antigen is as yet unknown. CDR3 size: 15 residues. CDR1 is LGHNA, CDR2 YNFKEQ, per germline. V gave up 1 base and J gave up 6 bases; unmatched junction bases: 6. The data were taken from a study of OX40 agonist ivuxolimab in advanced cancers. Study-level background: Dose-escalation patients suffered from hepatocellular carcinoma, melanoma, renal cell or head and neck cancer. Study results and caveats: Certain nonresponders additionally had low normalized T-cell clonal expansion. Individuals who were partial responders at 0.1-3.0 mg/kg had clonal expansion that ranked among the lowest.

With autoimmune disease history or systemic immunosuppression, patients were excluded. Assay used: immunoSEQ multiplex PCR; TCRdb lists only in-frame clones, some missing. Of 9,000 to 15,000 clones in the sample, just under 90% were seen once. The source of this sequence is an adult with an advanced solid tumor such as melanoma, head and neck, liver or kidney cancer. V usage is TRBV4-2 and J usage is TRBJ2-1, with 7 bases aligning to TRBD2. The sequencing used CD4+ or CD8+ T cells sorted from blood, collected in a trial of the OX40 agonist ivuxolimab. The CDR3: CASSQAGTTGNEQFF. CDR3 coding DNA: TGTGCCAGCAGCCAAGCCGGGACTACGGGCAATGAGCAGTTCTTC.